A single sample is the source of the 12 T cell receptor beta chains below, sequenced in a study of blood T cell repertoires in COVID-19. Assay: immunoSEQ multiplex PCR; the TCRdb copy retains only in-frame clones and omits some. The sample contains around 93,000 clones, over 70% of which appear only once. The sample taken for sequencing was peripheral blood. These receptors were obtained from a woman aged 80 or over with acute or convalescent COVID-19.

The rearrangement joins TRBV6-2 or TRBV6-3 to TRBJ1-5; perhaps TRBD1 as D (6 bases). Germline V lookup: CDR1 MNHEY, CDR2 SVGEGT. The V end was cut by 2 bases, the J end by 3 bases, with 11 bases between. The CDR3 sequence is 15 residues long. CDR3 DNA sequence: TGTGCCAGCAGTTACCAAACAGGGTTCAATCAGCCCCAGCATTTT. Its translation is CASSYQTGFNQPQHF.

This clone was observed once. The rearrangement uses TRBV6-5 and TRBJ1-2, with D perhaps TRBD1 (6 bases). The CDR3 is 15 amino acids. From germline, CDR1 is MNHEY and CDR2 SVGAGI. V was pared by 6 bases and J by 3 bases, with 17 bases between. The DNA for the CDR3 is TGTGCCAGCAGCCCAGACCGGGACACCCACTATGGCTACACCTTC. Encoded protein: CASSPDRDTHYGYTF.

The CDR3 DNA reads TGTGCCAGCAGTGAACAGGGTACCTATAATTCACCCCTCCACTTT. Translation: CASSEQGTYNSPLHF. This chain links TRBV2 with TRBJ1-6, with D perhaps matching TRBD1 (5 bases). This CDR3 has 15 amino acids. Germline-derived CDR1 and CDR2 are SNHLY and FYNNEI. Deletions cut 2 bases from V and 2 bases from J, with 7 bases between.

V usage is TRBV28 and J usage is TRBJ1-6, with unresolved D. Germline V gives CDR1 MDHEN, CDR2 SYDVKM. The CDR3 sequence is 15 residues long. V was shortened by 4 bases and J by 0 bases, with 7 bases between the two germline ends. CDR3 sequence: CASSSPSSYNSPLHF. CDR3 DNA: TGTGCCAGCAGTTCTCCGAGCTCCTATAATTCACCCCTCCACTTT.

This chain uses TRBV4-1 with TRBJ1-2; D not resolved. The CDR3 loop spans 15 amino acids. The V gene's germline CDR1 is MGHRA and CDR2 YSYEKL. V lost 0 bases, J lost 1 base, and 9 bases lay in between. The CDR3 region is CASSQDVPGNYGYTF. As DNA, the CDR3 is TGCGCCAGCAGCCAAGATGTCCCGGGTAACTATGGCTACACCTTC.

The CDR3 protein is CASSLQDMNTEAFF. The DNA of the CDR3 is TGTGCCAGCAGCTTACAGGACATGAACACTGAAGCTTTCTTT. The chain joins TRBV7-2 to TRBJ1-1, with a weak D call TRBD1 (5 bases). V gave up 2 bases and J gave up 0 bases, with 7 bases separating them. The germline V gene has CDR1 SGHTA and CDR2 FQGNSA. CDR3 length equals 14 residues.

Comments on this clone: In the same sample, other DNA sequences code for this CDR3. This chain connects TRBV9 to TRBJ2-2, with D possibly being TRBD1 (6 bases). This CDR3 contains 15 residues. Trimming cost V 0 bases and J 4 bases, with 10 bases left between them. CDR1 and CDR2 from the germline V gene are SGDLS and YYNGEE. Written as DNA, the CDR3 is TGTGCCAGCAGCGTAGGACAAGGGGGCACCGGGGAGCTGTTTTTT. Its protein is CASSVGQGGTGELFF.

This clone appeared a single time. Here the CDR3 DNA reads TGTGCCAGCAGCCCCAACAGCTATGGCTACACCTTC. This encodes CASSPNSYGYTF. This chain connects TRBV11-1 to TRBJ1-2; no clear D. This CDR3 spans 12 amino acids. Trimming removed 5 bases from V and 4 bases from J, with 8 bases in between. Germline CDR1 and CDR2: SGHAT and FQDESV (reference sequence).

This chain uses TRBV4-2 with TRBJ2-3, with D perhaps TRBD2 (6 bases). Germline V lookup: CDR1 LGHNA, CDR2 YNFKEQ. CDR3 length: 16 amino acids. Trimming shortened V by 1 base and J by 2 bases, and 13 bases separated the two germline ends. CDR3: CASSQGLRRATDTQYF. The CDR3 nucleotides are TGTGCCAGCAGCCAAGGGTTGCGGAGGGCCACAGATACGCAGTATTTT.

The rearrangement uses TRBV19 and TRBJ2-7; a possible D gene is TRBD1 (5 bases). Germline V gene sequence: CDR1 LNHDA, CDR2 SQIVND (reference sequence). The CDR3 has 12 amino acids. The V and J ends lost 7 bases and 2 bases respectively, with 9 bases between them. CDR3 in DNA: TGTGCCAGTACCGACAGAACCTACGAGCAGTACTTC. Translation gives CASTDRTYEQYF.

In this sample, this clone turned up a few times. V and J are TRBV12-5 and TRBJ2-1; D uncertain. V lost 1 base, J lost 6 bases, and 13 bases lay in between. Germline V lookup: CDR1 LGHNT, CDR2 FRNRAP. There are 15 residues in the CDR3. In DNA, the CDR3 is TGTGCTAGTGGTTTGGCAACTACTATCACCAATGAGCAGTTCTTC. As protein: CASGLATTITNEQFF.

This chain links TRBV9 with TRBJ1-1; D not resolved. Trimming stripped 0 bases from V and 7 bases from J, with 7 bases between. The CDR3 loop spans 12 amino acids. CDR1 is SGDLS and CDR2 is YYNGEE in the germline V gene. CDR3 loop: CASSVATGEAFF. The DNA for the CDR3 is TGTGCCAGCAGCGTAGCAACGGGTGAAGCTTTCTTT.